This paragraph covers one T cell receptor beta chain sequence. Its specificity is not known. The CDR3 is 14 amino acids. V dropped 5 bases and J dropped 7; count of bases not matched to a gene: 6. CDR1 is MNHEY, CDR2 SMNVEV, per germline (reference sequence). The sample comes from a study of blood T cells in healthy people across ages. Study findings and constraints: Older age coincided with a roughly linear decline in TCR beta diversity per million T cells. Among long-lived donors, naive CD4+ cells were more numerous and diversity higher than in aged donors.

For the second PCR, which ran for roughly 6 to 12 cycles, a sample-barcoded 5' primer and a J-beta primer mix were used. Unique molecular identifiers of 12 random nucleotides labeled each cDNA. Researchers report that each sample yielded at least 2.5 million CDR3-containing paired-end reads. Each CDR3 protein gets one entry after TCRdb re-called the 5' RACE reads with MiXCR. The sample lists some 780,000 distinct CDR3 sequences; approximately 53% were seen once. The chain links TRBV27 to TRBJ2-1; 9 nucleotides match TRBD1. Sequenced material: blood. This receptor was taken from a man in his forties in good health. CDR3 region: CASSPQQGANEQFF. The CDR3 DNA follows: TGTGCCAGCAGTCCCCAACAGGGGGCGAATGAGCAGTTCTTC.